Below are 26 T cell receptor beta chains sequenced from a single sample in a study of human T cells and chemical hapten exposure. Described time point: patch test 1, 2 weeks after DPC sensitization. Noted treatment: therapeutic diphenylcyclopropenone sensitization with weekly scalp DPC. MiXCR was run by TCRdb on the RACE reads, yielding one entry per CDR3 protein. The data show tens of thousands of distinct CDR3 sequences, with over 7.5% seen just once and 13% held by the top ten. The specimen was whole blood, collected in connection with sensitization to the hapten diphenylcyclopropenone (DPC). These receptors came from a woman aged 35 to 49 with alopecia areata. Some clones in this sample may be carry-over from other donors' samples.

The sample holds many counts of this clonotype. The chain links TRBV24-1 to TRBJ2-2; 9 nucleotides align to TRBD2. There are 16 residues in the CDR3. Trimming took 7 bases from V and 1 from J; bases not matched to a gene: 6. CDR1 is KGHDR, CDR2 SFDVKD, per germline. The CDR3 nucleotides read TGTGCCACCAGGCCCTCTAGCGGGGTGAACACCGGGGAGCTGTTTTTT. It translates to CATRPSSGVNTGELFF.

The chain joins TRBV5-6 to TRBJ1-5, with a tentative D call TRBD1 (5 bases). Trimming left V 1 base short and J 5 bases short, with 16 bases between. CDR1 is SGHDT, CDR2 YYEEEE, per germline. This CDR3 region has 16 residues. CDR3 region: CASSLRGIVADQPQHF. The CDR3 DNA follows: TGTGCCAGCAGCTTGCGGGGGATCGTCGCGGATCAGCCCCAGCATTTT.

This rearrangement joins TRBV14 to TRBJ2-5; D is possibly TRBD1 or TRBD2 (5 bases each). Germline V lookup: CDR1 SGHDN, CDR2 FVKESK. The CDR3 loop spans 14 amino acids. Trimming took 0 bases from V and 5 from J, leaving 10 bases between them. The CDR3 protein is CASSQERGVETQYF. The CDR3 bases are TGTGCCAGCAGCCAAGAAAGAGGGGTGGAGACCCAGTACTTC.

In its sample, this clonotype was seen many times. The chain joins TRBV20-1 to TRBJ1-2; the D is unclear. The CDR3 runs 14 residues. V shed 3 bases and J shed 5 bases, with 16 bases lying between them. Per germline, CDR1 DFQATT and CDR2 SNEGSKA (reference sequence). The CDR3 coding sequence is TGCAGTGCTAGTGATTTGGGGAAAGAATATGGCTACACCTTC. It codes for CSASDLGKEYGYTF.

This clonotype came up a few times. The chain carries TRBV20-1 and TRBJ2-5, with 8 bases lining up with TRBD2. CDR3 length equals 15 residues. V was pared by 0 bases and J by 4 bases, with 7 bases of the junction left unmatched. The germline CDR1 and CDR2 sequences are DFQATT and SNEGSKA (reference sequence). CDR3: CSARDIAGLGETQYF. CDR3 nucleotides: TGCAGTGCTAGAGATATAGCGGGGTTGGGAGAGACCCAGTACTTC.

CDR3 loop: CASSVMTENTGELFF. CDR3 DNA: TGTGCCAGCAGCGTAATGACAGAGAACACCGGGGAGCTGTTTTTT. This sequence joins TRBV9 and TRBJ2-2; TRBD1 might be the D (5 bases). The V end lost 1 base, the J end lost 1 base, and 8 bases lay between the germline ends. The CDR3 runs to 15 residues. The germline V gene encodes CDR1 SGDLS and CDR2 YYNGEE.

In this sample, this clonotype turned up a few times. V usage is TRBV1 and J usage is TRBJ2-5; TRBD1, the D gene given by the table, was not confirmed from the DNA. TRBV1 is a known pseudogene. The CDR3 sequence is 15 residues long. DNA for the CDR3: TGCACCAGCAGCCATTTACGCGGGGGGGCGGAGACCCAGTACTTC. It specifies CTSSHLRGGAETQYF.

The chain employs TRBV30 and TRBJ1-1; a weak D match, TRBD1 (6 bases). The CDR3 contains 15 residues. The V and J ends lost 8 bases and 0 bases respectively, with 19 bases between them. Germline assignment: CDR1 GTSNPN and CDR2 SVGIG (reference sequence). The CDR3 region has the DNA TGTGCCGGATCGAGAACAGGGACCTTGAACACTGAAGCTTTCTTT. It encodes CAGSRTGTLNTEAFF.

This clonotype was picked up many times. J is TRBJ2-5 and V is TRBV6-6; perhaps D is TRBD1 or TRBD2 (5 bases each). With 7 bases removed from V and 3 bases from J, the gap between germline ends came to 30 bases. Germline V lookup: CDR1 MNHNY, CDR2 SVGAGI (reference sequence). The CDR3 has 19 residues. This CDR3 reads CASKPIGRTRDGDKETQYF. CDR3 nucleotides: TGTGCCAGCAAACCAATAGGTAGAACCCGGGACGGAGACAAAGAGACCCAGTACTTC.

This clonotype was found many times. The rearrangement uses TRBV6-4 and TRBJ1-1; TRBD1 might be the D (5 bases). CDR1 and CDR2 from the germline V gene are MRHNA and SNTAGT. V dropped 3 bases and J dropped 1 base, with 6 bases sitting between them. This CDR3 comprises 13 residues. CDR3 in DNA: TGTGCCAGCAGTGAAGGGGCGAACACTGAAGCTTTCTTT. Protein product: CASSEGANTEAFF.

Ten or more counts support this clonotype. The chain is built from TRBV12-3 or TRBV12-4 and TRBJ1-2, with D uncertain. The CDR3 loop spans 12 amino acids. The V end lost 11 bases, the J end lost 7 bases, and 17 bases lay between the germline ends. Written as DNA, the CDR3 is TGTGCCTCCTCAGAGGGTCTTCGTGGCTACACCTTC. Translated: CASSEGLRGYTF.

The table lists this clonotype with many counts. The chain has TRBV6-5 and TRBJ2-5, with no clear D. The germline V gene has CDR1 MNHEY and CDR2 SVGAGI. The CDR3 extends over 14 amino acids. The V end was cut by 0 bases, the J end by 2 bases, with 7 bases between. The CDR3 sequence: CASSYSVLQETQYF. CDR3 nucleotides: TGTGCCAGCAGTTACTCGGTACTACAAGAGACCCAGTACTTC.

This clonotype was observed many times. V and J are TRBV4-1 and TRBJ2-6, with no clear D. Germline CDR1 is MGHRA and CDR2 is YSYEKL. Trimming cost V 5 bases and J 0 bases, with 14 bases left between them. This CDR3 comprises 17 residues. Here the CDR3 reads CASSATHLSSGANVLTF. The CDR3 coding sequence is TGCGCCAGCAGCGCTACTCACCTAAGCTCTGGGGCCAACGTCCTGACTTTC.

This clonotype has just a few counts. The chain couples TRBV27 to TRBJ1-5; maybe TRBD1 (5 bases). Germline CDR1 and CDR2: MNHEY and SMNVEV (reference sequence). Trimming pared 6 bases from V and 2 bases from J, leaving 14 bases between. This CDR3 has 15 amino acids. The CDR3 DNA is TGTGCCAGCAGGAGAAGCCGGGACCGCAATCAGCCCCAGCATTTT. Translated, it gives CASRRSRDRNQPQHF.

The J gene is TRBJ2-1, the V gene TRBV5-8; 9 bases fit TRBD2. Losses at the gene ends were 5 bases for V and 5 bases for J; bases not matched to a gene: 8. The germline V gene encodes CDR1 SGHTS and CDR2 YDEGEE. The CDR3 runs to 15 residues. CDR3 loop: CASSSYSGRHNEQFF. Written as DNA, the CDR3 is TGTGCCAGCAGTTCCTATAGCGGGAGACACAATGAGCAGTTCTTC.

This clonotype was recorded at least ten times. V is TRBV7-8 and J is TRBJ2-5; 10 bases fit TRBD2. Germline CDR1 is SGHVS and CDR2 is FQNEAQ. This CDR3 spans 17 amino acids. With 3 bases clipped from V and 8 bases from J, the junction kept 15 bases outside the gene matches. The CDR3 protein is CASSFRGSGGNSHTQYF. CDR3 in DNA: TGTGCCAGCAGCTTCCGCGGTAGCGGGGGGAACTCCCACACCCAGTACTTC.

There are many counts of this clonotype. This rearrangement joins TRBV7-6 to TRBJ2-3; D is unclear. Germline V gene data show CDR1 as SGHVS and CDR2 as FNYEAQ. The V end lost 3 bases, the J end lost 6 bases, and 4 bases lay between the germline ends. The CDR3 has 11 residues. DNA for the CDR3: TGTGCCAGCAGCTTTGTTGATACGCAGTATTTT. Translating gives CASSFVDTQYF.

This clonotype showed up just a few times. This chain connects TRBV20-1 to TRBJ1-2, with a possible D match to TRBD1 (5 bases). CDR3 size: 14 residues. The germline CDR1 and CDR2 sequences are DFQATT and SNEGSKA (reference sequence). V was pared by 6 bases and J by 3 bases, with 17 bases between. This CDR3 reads CSAFILLGDYGYTF. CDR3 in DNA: TGCAGTGCCTTCATCCTTCTGGGGGACTATGGCTACACCTTC.

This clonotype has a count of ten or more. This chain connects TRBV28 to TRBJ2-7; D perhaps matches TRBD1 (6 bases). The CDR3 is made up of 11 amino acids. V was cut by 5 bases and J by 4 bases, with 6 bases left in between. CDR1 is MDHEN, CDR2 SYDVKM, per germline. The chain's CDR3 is CASSGQYEQYF. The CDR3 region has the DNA TGTGCCAGCAGTGGACAGTACGAGCAGTACTTC.

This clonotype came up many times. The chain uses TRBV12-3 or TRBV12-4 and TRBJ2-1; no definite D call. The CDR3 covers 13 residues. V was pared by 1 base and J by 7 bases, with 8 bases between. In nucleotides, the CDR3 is TGTGCCAGCAGTTTAGGGACGCGAAATGAGCAGTTCTTC. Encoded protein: CASSLGTRNEQFF.

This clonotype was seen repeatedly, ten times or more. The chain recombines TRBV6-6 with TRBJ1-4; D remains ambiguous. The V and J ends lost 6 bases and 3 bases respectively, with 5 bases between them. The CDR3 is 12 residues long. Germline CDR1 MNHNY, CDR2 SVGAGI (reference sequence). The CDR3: CASSSSNEKLFF. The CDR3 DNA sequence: TGTGCCAGCAGCAGCTCTAATGAAAAACTGTTTTTT.

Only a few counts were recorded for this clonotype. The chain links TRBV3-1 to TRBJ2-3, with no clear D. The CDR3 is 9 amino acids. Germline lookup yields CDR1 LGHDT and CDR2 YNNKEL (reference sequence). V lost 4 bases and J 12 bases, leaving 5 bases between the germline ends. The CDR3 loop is CASSPDQYF. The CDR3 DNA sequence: TGTGCCAGCAGCCCTGACCAGTATTTT.

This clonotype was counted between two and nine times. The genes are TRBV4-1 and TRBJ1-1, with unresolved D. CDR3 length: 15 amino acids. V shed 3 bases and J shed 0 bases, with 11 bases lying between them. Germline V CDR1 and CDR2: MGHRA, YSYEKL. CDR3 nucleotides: TGCGCCAGCAGCCACGCCAAGACCATGAACACTGAAGCTTTCTTT. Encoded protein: CASSHAKTMNTEAFF.

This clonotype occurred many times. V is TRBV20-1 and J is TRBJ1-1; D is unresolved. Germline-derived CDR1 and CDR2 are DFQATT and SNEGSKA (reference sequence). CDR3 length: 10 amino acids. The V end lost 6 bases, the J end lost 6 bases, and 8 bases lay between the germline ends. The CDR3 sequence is CSAPKAEAFF. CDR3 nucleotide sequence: TGCAGTGCCCCGAAAGCTGAAGCTTTCTTT.

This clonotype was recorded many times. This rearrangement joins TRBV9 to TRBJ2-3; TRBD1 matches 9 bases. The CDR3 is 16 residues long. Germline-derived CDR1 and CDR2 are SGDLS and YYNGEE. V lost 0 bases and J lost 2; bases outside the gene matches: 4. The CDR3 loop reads CASSVVGQGATDTQYF. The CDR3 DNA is TGTGCCAGCAGCGTAGTGGGACAGGGCGCCACAGATACGCAGTATTTT.

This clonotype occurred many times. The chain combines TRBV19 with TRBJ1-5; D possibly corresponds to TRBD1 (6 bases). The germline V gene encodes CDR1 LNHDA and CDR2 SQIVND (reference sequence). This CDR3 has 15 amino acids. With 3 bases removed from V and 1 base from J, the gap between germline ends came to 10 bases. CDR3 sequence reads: CASSMKGQSNQPQHF. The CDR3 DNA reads TGTGCCAGTAGTATGAAAGGACAGAGCAATCAGCCCCAGCATTTT.